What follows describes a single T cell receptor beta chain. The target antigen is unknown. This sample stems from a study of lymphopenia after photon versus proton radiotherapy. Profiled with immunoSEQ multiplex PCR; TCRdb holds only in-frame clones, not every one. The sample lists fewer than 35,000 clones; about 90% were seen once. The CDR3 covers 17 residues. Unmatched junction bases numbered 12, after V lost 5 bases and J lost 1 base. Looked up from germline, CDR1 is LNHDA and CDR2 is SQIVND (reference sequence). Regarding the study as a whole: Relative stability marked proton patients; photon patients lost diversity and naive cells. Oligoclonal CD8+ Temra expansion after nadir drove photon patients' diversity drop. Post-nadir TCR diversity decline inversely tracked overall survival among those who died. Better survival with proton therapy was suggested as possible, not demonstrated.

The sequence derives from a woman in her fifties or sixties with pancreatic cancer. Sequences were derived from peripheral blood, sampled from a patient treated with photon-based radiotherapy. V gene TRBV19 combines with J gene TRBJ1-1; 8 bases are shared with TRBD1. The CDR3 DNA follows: TGTGCCAGTAGTCTCCTCCCGGGACAGGCCCGGAACACTGAAGCTTTCTTT. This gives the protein CASSLLPGQARNTEAFF.